Listed here is a single T cell receptor beta chain. Its antigen remains unidentified. No quality values exist for individual bases; no much larger clone is one base distant. Measured from the cysteine to the phenylalanine, the CDR3 is 12 residues long. Only CDR3 DNA remains: 36 bases, in frame from the first base. V and J are truncated by 11 bases and 12 bases respectively, leaving an intervening sequence of 17 bases. CDR1 LGHNA and CDR2 YSLEER are derived from the germline V gene. The data were obtained in a study of vaccination and CD4 T cells after COVID-19 (dated by TCRdb to between 2022 and 2023). Regarding the complete study: Convalescent patients had a positive SARS-CoV-2 result on nasal swab PCR, and of these patients, about ten had mild disease and one had severe disease. The convalescent cohort included six males and four females, with two Hispanic individuals, seven Caucasians, two Asians and one multiracial person. Participants received two doses of either the Pfizer-BioNTech BNT162b2 vaccine (n=8) or the Moderna mRNA-1273 vaccine (n=2). Post-COVID blood samples from convalescent patients were collected a median of about 100 days after diagnosis, with a range of roughly 35 to 161 days. Post-vaccine blood samples were obtained a median of approximately 70 days after the second vaccine dose, with a range of about 13 to 250 days. A few convalescent patients were sampled both early after vaccination (day 14) and late after vaccination (days 161 to 241). The cultures were stimulated with overlapping spike peptide pools from SARS-CoV-2 and from the common cold coronaviruses HCoV-NL63, HCoV-OC43 and HCoV-229E. In control cultures, a CEFX viral epitope pool was used as positive control, an HIV-1 Nef peptide pool was used as negative control, or no peptide was added. In roughly 11 COVID-19 convalescent patients and a few infection-naive healthy vaccine recipients, the spike-specific CD4+ TCR repertoire before mRNA vaccination was compared with the repertoire after mRNA vaccination. The study at large found these results: Among the post-vaccine SARS-CoV-2-reactive clones in convalescent patients, a median approximately 86% showed up only after vaccination, which suggests vaccine-specific priming. Nearly all vaccine-specific clones in convalescent patients (304 of 307) were mono-reactive for SARS-CoV-2 spike rather than cross-reactive with common cold coronaviruses. Relatively few convalescent patients were included in the study, and early timepoints after natural infection were not analyzed. The median number of SARS-CoV-2-reactive clonotypes rose from under 25 after infection to 38 after vaccination, but the change was not significant.

This specimen's time point label, per the study, means: late sampling 161 to 241 days after vaccination in a few convalescent patients. What this sample's treatment or condition label stands for: roughly nine-day PBMC culture with coronavirus spike peptide pools or control peptides (ViraFEST assay). The ViraFEST assay, used in the study, expanded antigen-specific T cells with peptide pools and then identified the expanded clonotypes through TCR sequencing. The convalescent patients' positive SARS-CoV-2 PCR tests were from March to December 2020, which was before the Alpha, Beta and Delta variants emerged in the United States. Each well held around 2 million PBMCs cultured with 9 to 10 ug/ml peptide pools in IMDM containing roughly 5% human AB serum and about 10 IU/ml IL-2. Half of the culture medium was replaced with fresh IL-2-containing medium on days 3 and 7. Once the cells had been in culture for around ten days, the EasySep CD4+ T cell isolation kit was used to isolate CD4+ T cells by negative selection. Ficoll-Paque Plus gradient centrifugation was used to isolate PBMCs from whole blood, and the isolated PBMCs were then either used fresh or cryopreserved at -140C. Each culture condition was generally run in triplicate wells.

The method was PCR. TCR sequencing of DNA from cultured CD4+ T cells used the Oncomine TCR Beta short-read assay at the Johns Hopkins FTIC core. Genomic DNA was extracted from the cultured CD4+ T cells with the QIAamp micro DNA kit. Oncomine TCR Beta libraries from cultured CD4+ T cells were pooled using unique dual indexes and sequenced on an Illumina iSeq 100. The source study handled its data this way. Non-productive sequences were removed, and CDR3s not starting with C, not ending with F or W, or shorter than 7 amino acids were discarded. Antigen-specific clonotypes were identified with the MANAFEST web application by comparing peptide-stimulated wells with reference and other culture wells. To be called positive, a clone needed an FDR below 0.05, an odds ratio above 5, and a productive frequency above 0.1% in at least two of three replicate wells. A clonotype was classed as cross-reactive if the clonotype showed significant expansion both in SARS-CoV-2 spike wells and in at least one common cold coronavirus spike condition. Using R version 3.6.1, CDR3 homology was evaluated through Levenshtein distances (stringdist) along with unrooted phylogenetic trees (ape). TCRdb reworked the public reads: Q25 trimming with fastp, MiXCR clone assembly, productive beta chains retained. Entries are consolidated by CDR3 protein sequence, retaining the most common genes and DNA. These V and J calls rely on TCRdb rather than the paper's analysis. Present in this sample are 16,000 or so distinct CDR3 sequences, over 35% of which were seen just once. The ten largest clones capture about a sixth of the sample.

This receptor was obtained from a human donor who had recovered from COVID-19. This chain is built from TRBV4-3 and TRBJ1-6; TRBD1 is a weak D gene call, 5 bases matching. Material: CD4+ T cells from blood, cultured in vitro, obtained about 7 months after SARS-CoV-2 vaccination. The DNA is TGCGCCCGGGGGGGTCACGACGGACCCCTCCACTTT. The translation is CARGGHDGPLHF.